This T cell receptor (beta chain) was profiled in a study of blood T cell repertoires in COVID-19. Study background: Sample material is recorded as cDNA or gDNA derived from T cells, B-cell-depleted T cells, or PBMCs.

In the original processing: Amplification of reference gene primers provided the estimated nucleated cell counts. Profiling relied on immunoSEQ multiplex PCR, and the TCRdb table lists in-frame clones only, not all of them. D and trimming come from the DNA, and the V and J calls and clone size come from that table. The table lists 200,000 or so clones, roughly 80% of them singletons, with 8% to 13% in the top ten. Germline CDR1 is MNHEY and CDR2 is SMNVEV (reference sequence). The CDR3 has 13 residues. With 6 bases removed from V and 4 bases from J, the gap between germline ends came to 12 bases. Source material: peripheral blood. The clonotype was recovered from an elderly woman with acute or convalescent COVID-19. This chain links TRBV27 with TRBJ1-1; D perhaps matches TRBD1 (5 bases). The DNA for the CDR3 is TGTGCCAGCAGAAAGACAGAATTCACTGAAGCTTTCTTT. Translated, it gives CASRKTEFTEAFF.